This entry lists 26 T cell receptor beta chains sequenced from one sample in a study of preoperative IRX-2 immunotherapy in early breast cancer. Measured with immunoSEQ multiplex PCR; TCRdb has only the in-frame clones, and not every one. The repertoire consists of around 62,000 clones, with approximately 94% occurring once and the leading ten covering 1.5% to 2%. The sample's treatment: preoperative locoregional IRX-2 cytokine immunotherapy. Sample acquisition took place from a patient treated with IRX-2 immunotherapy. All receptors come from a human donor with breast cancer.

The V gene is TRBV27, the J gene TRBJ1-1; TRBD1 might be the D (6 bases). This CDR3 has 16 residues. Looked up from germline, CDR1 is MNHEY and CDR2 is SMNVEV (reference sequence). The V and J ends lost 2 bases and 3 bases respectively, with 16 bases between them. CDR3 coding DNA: TGTGCCAGCAGTTTAGGGAGGGGGACGACGCACACTGAAGCTTTCTTT. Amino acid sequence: CASSLGRGTTHTEAFF.

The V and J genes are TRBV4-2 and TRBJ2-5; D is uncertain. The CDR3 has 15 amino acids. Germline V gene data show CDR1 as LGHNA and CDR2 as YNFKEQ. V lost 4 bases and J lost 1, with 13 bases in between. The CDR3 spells CASSPALMFQETQYF. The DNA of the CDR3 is TGTGCCAGCAGCCCCGCGTTGATGTTCCAAGAGACCCAGTACTTC.

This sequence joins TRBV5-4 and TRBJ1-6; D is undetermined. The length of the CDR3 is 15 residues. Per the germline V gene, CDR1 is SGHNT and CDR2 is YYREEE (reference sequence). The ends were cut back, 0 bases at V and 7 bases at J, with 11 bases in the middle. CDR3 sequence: CASSLEGGHNSPLHF. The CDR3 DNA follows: TGTGCCAGCAGCTTGGAAGGCGGCCACAATTCACCCCTCCACTTT.

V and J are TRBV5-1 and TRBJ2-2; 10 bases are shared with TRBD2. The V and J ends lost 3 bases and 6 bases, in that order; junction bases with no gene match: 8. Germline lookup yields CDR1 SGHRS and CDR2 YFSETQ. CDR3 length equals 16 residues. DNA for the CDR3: TGCGCCAGCAGCTGGGAAAGCGGGAGGGCCGCCGGGGAGCTGTTTTTT. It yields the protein CASSWESGRAAGELFF.

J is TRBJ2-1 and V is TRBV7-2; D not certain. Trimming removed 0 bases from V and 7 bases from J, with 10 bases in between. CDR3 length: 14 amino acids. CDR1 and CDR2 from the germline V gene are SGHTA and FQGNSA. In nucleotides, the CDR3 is TGTGCCAGCAGCTTAGCCAGTGAACGTAATGAGCAGTTCTTC. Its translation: CASSLASERNEQFF. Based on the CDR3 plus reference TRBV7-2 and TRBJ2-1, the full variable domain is GAGVSQSPSNKVTEKGKDVELRCDPISGHTALYWYRQSLGQGLEFLIYFQGNSAPDKSGLPSDRFSAERTGGSVSTLTIQRTQQEDSAVYLCASSLASERNEQFFGPGTRLTVL.

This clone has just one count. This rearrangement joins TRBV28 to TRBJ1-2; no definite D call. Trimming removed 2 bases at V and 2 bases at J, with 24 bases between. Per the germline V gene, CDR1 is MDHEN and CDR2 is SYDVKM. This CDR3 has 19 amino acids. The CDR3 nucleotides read TGTGCCAGCAGTTTAAGCGGTGTTGGCGGGCCCCCCTTCAACTATGGCTACACCTTC. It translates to CASSLSGVGGPPFNYGYTF.

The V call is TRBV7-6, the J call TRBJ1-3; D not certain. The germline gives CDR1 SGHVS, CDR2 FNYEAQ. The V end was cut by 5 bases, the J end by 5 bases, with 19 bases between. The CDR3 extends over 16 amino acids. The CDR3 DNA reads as TGTGCCAGCAGCCCCCGCGACGGACCGGAACGAAACACCATATATTTT. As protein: CASSPRDGPERNTIYF.

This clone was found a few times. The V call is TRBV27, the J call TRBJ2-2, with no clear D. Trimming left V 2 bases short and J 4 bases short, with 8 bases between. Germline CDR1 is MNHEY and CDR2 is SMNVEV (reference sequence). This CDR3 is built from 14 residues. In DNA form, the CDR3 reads TGTGCCAGCAGTTTACTGGGCCTCACCGGGGAGCTGTTTTTT. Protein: CASSLLGLTGELFF.

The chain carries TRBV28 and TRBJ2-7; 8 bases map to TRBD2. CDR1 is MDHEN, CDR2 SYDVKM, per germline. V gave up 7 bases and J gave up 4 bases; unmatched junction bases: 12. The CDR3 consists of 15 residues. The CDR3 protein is CASNSLTGGPYEQYF. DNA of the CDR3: TGTGCCAGCAATTCCCTAACGGGAGGGCCATACGAGCAGTACTTC. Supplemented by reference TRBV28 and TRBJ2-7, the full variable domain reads DVKVTQSSRYLVKRTGEKVFLECVQDMDHENMFWYRQDPGLGLRLIYFSYDVKMKEKGDIPEGYSVSREKKERFSLILESASTNQTSMYLCASNSLTGGPYEQYFGPGTRLTVT.

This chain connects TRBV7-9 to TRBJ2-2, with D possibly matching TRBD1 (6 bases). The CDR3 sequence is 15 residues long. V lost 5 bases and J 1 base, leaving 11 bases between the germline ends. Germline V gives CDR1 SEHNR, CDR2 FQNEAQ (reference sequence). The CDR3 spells CASSLRGLNTGELFF. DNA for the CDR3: TGTGCCAGCAGCCTCAGGGGCCTGAACACCGGGGAGCTGTTTTTT.

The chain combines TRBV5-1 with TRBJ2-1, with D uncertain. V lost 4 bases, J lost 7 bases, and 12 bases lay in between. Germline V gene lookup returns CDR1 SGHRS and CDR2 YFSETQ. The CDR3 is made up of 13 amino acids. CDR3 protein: CASSPTDGNEQFF. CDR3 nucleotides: TGCGCCAGCAGCCCAACAGACGGGAATGAGCAGTTCTTC.

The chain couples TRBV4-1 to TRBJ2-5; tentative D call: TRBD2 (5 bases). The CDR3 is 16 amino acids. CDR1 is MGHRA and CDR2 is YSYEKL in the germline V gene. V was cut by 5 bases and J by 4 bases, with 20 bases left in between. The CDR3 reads CASSIRHPERGETQYF. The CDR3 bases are TGCGCCAGCAGCATAAGACATCCAGAACGGGGAGAGACCCAGTACTTC.

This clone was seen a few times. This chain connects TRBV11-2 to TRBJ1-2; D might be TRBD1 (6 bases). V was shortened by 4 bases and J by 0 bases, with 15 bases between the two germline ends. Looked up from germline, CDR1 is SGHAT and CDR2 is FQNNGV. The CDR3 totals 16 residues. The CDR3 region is CASSSGPGQANYGYTF. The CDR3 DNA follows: TGTGCCAGCAGCTCAGGGCCGGGACAAGCTAACTATGGCTACACCTTC.

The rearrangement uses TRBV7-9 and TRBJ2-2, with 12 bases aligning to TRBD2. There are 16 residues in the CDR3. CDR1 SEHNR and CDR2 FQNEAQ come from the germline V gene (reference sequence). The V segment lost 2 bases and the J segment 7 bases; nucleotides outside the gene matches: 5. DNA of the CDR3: TGTGCCAGCAGCTTAATGGGACTAGCGGGCCTCGGGGAGCTGTTTTTT. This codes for CASSLMGLAGLGELFF.

The CDR3: CASSLSGGIPDTQYF. The CDR3 DNA follows: TGCGCCAGCAGCCTTTCGGGAGGGATCCCAGATACGCAGTATTTT. The chain carries TRBV10-1 and TRBJ2-3; 8 nucleotides line up with TRBD2. V was pared by 6 bases and J by 4 bases, with 9 bases of the junction left unmatched. CDR1 is WNHNN, CDR2 SYGVQD, per germline (reference sequence). This CDR3 has 15 amino acids.

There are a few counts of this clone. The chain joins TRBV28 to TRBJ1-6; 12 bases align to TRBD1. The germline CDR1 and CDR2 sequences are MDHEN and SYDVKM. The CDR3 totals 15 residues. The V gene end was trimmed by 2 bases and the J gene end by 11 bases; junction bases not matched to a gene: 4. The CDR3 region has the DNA TGTGCCAGCAGTTTACTGGGACAGGGGGCGACACCCCTCCACTTT. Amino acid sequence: CASSLLGQGATPLHF.

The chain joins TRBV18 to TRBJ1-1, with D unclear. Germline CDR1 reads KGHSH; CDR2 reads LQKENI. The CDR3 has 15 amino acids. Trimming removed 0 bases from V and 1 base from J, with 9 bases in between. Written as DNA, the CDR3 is TGTGCCAGCTCACCACCGGCGCGGGGGAACACTGAAGCTTTCTTT. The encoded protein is CASSPPARGNTEAFF.

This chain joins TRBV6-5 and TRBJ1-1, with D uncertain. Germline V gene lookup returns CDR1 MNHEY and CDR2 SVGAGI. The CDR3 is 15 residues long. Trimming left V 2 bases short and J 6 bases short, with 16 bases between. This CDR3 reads CASSYQPRTISEAFF. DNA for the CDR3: TGTGCCAGCAGTTACCAACCTAGGACCATCTCTGAAGCTTTCTTT.

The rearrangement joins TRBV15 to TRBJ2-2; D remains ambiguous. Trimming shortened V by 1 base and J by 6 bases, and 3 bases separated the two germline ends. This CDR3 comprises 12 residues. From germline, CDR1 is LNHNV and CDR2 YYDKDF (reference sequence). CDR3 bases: TGTGCCACCAGCAGAGCCCCCGGGGAGCTGTTTTTT. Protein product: CATSRAPGELFF. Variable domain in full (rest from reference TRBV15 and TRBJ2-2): DAMVIQNPRYQVTQFGKPVTLSCSQTLNHNVMYWYQQKSSQAPKLLFHYYDKDFNNEADTPDNFQSRRPNTSFCFLDIRSPGLGDTAMYLCATSRAPGELFFGEGSRLTVL.

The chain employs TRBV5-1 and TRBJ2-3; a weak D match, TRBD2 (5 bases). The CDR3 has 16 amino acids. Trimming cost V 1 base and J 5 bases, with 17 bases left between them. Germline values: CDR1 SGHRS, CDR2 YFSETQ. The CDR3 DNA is TGCGCCAGCAGCTTGAATCCAAGGAGTGGAGGAGATACGCAGTATTTT. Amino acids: CASSLNPRSGGDTQYF.

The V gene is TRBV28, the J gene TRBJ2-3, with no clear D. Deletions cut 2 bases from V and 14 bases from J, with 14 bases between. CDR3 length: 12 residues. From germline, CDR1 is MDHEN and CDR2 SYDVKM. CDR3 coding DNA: TGTGCCAGCAGTTTAAGTACTTCGGTTGCGTATTTT. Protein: CASSLSTSVAYF. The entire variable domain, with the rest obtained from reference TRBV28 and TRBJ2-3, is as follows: DVKVTQSSRYLVKRTGEKVFLECVQDMDHENMFWYRQDPGLGLRLIYFSYDVKMKEKGDIPEGYSVSREKKERFSLILESASTNQTSMYLCASSLSTSVAYFGPGTRLTVL.

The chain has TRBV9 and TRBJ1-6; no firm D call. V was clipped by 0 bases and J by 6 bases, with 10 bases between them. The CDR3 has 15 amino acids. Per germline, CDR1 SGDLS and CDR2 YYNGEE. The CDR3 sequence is CASSVDESLNSPLHF. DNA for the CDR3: TGTGCCAGCAGCGTAGATGAGAGCCTTAATTCACCCCTCCACTTT.

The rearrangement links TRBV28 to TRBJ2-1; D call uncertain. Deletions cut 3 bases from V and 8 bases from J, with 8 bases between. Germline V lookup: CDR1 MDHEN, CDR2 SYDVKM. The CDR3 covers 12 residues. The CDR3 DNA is TGTGCCAGCAGTTTGATTTACGATGAGCAGTTCTTC. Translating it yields CASSLIYDEQFF.

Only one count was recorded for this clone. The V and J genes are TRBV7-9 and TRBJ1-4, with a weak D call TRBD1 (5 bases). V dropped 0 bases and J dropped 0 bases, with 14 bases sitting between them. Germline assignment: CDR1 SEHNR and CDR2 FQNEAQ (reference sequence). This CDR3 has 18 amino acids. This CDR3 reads CASSLALRGASTNEKLFF. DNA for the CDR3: TGTGCCAGCAGCTTAGCGCTTCGAGGGGCTTCAACTAATGAAAAACTGTTTTTT.

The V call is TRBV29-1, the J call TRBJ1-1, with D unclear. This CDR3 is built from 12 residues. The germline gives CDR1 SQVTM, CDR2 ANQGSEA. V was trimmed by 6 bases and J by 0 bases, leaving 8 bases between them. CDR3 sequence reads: CSVLGMNTEAFF. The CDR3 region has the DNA TGCAGCGTCTTGGGAATGAACACTGAAGCTTTCTTT.

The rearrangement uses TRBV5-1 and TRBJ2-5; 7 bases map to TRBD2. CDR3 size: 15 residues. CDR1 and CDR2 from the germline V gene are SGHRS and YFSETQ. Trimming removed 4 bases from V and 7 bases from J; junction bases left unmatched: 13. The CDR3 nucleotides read TGCGCCAGCAGCCCGTCGGTAGCCCAGCGGGGGACCCAGTACTTC. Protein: CASSPSVAQRGTQYF.